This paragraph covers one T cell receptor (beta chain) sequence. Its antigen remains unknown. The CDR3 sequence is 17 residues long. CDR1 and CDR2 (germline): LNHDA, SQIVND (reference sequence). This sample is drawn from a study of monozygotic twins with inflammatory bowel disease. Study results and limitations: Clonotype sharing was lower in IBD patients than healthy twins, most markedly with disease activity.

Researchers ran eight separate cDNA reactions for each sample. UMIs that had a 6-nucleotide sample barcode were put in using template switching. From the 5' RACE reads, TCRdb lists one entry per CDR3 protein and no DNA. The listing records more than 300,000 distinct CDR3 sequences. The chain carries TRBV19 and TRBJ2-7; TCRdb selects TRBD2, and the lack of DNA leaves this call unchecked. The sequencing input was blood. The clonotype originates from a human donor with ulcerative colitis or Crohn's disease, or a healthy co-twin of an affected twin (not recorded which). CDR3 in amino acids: CASSPGLAGEGAYEQYF.